This TCR beta chain was documented in a study of cytomegalovirus exposure and HLA in healthy donors. Primers: 60 Vbeta forward and 13 Jbeta reverse. Sequencing was performed with immunoSEQ multiplex PCR; in TCRdb, only in-frame clones are kept and a portion is missing. The sample records around 91,000 clones, 60% to 80% being singletons. Trimming stripped 0 bases from V and 0 bases from J, with 10 bases between. CDR3 length: 16 amino acids. Germline loops: CDR1 SGHRS, CDR2 YFSETQ. J is TRBJ1-3 and V is TRBV5-1; D ambiguous. The sample taken for sequencing was PBMCs. The source of this sequence is a man aged 55 to 70 in good health and CMV-seronegative. The CDR3: CASSLALGSSGNTIYF. DNA for the CDR3: TGCGCCAGCAGCTTGGCGCTCGGTTCCTCTGGAAACACCATATATTTT.